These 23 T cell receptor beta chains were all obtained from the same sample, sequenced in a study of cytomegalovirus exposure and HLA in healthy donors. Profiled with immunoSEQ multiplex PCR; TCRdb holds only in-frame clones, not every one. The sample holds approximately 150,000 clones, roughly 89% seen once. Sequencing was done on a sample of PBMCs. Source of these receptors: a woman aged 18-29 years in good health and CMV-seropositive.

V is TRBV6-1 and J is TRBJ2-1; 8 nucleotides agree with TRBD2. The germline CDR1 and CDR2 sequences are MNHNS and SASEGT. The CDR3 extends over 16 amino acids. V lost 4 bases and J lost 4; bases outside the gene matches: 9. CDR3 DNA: TGTGCCAGCAGTGGGAGCAGCGGGGGTTCATACAATGAGCAGTTCTTC. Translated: CASSGSSGGSYNEQFF.

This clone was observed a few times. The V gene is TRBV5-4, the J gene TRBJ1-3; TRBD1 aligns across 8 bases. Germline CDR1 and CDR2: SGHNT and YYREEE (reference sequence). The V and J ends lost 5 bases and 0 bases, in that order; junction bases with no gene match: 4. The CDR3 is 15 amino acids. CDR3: CASSLTGASGNTIYF. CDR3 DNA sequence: TGTGCCAGCAGTTTGACAGGGGCCTCTGGAAACACCATATATTTT.

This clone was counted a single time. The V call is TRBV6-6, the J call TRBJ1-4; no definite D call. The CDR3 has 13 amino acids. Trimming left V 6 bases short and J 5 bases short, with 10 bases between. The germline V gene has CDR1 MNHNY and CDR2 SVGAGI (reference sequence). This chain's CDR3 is CASSRTGNEKLFF. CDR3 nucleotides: TGTGCCAGCAGCCGGACGGGAAATGAAAAACTGTTTTTT.

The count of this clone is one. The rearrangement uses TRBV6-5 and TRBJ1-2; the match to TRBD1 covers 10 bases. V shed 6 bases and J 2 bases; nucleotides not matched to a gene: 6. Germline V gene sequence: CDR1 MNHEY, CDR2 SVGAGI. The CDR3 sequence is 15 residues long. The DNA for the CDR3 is TGTGCCAGCAGCCGGACAGGGGGGCTAAACTATGGCTACACCTTC. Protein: CASSRTGGLNYGYTF.

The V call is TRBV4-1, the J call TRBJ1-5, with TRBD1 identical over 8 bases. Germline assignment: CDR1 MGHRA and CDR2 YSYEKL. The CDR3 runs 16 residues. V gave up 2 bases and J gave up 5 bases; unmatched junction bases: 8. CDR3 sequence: CASSQSDRGVYQPQHF. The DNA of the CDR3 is TGCGCCAGCAGCCAATCCGACAGGGGAGTTTATCAGCCCCAGCATTTT.

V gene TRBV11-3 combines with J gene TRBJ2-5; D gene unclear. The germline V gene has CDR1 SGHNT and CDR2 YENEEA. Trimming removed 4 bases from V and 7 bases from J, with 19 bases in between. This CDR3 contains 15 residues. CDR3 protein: CASSSSSTPAGTQYF. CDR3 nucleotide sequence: TGTGCCAGCAGCTCCTCCTCGACACCGGCCGGGACCCAGTACTTC. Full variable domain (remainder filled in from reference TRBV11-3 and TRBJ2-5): EAGVVQSPRYKIIEKKQPVAFWCNPISGHNTLYWYLQNLGQGPELLIRYENEEAVDDSQLPKDRFSAERLKGVDSTLKIQPAELGDSAVYLCASSSSSTPAGTQYFGPGTRLLVL.

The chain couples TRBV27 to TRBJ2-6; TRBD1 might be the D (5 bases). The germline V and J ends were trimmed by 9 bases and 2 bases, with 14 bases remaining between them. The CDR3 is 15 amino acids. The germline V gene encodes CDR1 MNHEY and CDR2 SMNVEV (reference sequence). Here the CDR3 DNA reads TGTGCCAGTCAGGGTTCATGGGCTGGGGCCAACGTCCTGACTTTC. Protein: CASQGSWAGANVLTF.

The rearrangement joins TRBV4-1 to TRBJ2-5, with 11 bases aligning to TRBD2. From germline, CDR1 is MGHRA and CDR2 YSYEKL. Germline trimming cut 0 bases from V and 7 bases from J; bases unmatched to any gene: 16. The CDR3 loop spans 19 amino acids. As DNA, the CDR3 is TGCGCCAGCAGCCAAGATCTCCCTACTAGCGGGGGAGGGCTGGGGACCCAGTACTTC. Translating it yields CASSQDLPTSGGGLGTQYF.

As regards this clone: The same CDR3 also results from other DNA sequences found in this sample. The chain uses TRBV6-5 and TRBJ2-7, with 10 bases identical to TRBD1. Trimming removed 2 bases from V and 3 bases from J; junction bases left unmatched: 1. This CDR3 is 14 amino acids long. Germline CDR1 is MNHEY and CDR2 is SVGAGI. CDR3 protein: CASSYRDRGYEQYF. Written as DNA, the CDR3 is TGTGCCAGCAGTTACCGGGACAGGGGCTACGAGCAGTACTTC.

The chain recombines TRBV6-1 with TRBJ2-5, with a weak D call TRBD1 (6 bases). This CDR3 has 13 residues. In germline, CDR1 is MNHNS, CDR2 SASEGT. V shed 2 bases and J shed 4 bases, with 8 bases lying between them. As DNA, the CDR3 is TGTGCCAGCAGTGAACAGGGGAGAGAGACCCAGTACTTC. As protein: CASSEQGRETQYF.

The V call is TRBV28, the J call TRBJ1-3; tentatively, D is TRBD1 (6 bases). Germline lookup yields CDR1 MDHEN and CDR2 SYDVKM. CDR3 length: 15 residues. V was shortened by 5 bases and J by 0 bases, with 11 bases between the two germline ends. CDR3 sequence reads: CASSDTGSSGNTIYF. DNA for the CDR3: TGTGCCAGCAGTGACACAGGGAGCTCTGGAAACACCATATATTTT.

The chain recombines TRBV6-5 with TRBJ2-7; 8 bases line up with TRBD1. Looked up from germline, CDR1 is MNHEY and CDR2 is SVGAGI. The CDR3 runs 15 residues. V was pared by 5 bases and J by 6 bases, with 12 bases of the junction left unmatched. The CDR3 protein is CASSLGQGRQSEQYF. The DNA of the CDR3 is TGTGCCAGCAGTCTTGGACAGGGAAGACAATCCGAGCAGTACTTC.

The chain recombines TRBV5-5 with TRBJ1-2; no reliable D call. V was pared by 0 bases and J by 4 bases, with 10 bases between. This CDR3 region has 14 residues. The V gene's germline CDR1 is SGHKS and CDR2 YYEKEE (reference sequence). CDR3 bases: TGTGCCAGCAGCTTGGTTGACAACTTCTATGGCTACACCTTC. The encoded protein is CASSLVDNFYGYTF.

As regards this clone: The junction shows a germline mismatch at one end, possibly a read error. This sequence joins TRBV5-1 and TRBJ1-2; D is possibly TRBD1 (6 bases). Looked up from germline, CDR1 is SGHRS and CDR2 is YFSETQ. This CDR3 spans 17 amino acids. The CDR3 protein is CASSPNPDSQLSYGYSF. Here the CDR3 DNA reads TGCGCCAGCAGCCCTAACCCGGACAGCCAGTTAAGCTATGGCTACTCCTTC.

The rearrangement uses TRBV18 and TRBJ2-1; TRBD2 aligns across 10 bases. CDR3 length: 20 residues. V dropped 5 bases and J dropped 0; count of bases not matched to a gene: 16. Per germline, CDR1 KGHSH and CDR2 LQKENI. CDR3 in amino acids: CASSIKASSGGSNSYNEQFF. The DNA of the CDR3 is TGTGCCAGCTCAATTAAGGCGTCTAGCGGGGGTTCAAACTCCTACAATGAGCAGTTCTTC.

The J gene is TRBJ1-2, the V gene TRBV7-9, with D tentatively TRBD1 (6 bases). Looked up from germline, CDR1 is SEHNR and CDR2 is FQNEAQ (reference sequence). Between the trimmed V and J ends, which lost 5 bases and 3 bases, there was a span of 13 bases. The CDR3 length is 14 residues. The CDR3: CASSRTGNDYGYTF. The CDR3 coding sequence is TGTGCCAGCAGCCGTACAGGGAACGACTATGGCTACACCTTC.

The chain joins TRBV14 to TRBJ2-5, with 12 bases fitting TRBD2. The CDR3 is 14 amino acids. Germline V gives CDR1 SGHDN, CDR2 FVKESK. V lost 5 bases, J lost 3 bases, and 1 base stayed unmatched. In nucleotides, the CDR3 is TGTGCCAGCAGCGGACTAGCGGGGAAAGAGACCCAGTACTTC. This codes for CASSGLAGKETQYF.

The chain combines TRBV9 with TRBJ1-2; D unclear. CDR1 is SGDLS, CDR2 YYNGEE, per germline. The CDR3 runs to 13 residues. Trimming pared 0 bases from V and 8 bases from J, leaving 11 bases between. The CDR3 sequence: CASSVVGSTGYTF. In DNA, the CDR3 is TGTGCCAGCAGCGTAGTAGGGAGTACAGGCTACACCTTC.

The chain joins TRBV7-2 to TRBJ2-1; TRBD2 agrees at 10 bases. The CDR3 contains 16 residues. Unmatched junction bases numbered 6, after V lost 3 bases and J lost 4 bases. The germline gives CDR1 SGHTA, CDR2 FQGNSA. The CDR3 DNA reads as TGTGCCAGCAGCTTCCTGACTAGCGGGTATTACAATGAGCAGTTCTTC. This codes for CASSFLTSGYYNEQFF. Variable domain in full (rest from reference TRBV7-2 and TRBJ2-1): GAGVSQSPSNKVTEKGKDVELRCDPISGHTALYWYRQSLGQGLEFLIYFQGNSAPDKSGLPSDRFSAERTGGSVSTLTIQRTQQEDSAVYLCASSFLTSGYYNEQFFGPGTRLTVL.

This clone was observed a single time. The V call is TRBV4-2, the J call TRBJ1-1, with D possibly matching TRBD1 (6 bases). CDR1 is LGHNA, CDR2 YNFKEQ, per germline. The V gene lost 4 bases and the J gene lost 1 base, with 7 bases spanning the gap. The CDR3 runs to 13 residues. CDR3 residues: CASSPGENTEAFF. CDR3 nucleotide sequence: TGTGCCAGCAGCCCAGGGGAGAACACTGAAGCTTTCTTT.

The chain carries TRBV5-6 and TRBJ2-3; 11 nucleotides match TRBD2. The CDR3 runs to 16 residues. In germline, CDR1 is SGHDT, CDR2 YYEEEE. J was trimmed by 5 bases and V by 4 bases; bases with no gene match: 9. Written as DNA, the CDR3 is TGTGCCAGCAGCGCGTTACTAGCGGGAGTTGAAGATACGCAGTATTTT. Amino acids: CASSALLAGVEDTQYF.

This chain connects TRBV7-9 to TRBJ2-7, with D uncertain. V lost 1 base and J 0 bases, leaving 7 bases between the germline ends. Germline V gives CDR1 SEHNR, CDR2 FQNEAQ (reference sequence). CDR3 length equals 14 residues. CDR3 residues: CASSLVAGSYEQYF. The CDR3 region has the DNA TGTGCCAGCAGCTTAGTTGCCGGCTCCTACGAGCAGTACTTC.

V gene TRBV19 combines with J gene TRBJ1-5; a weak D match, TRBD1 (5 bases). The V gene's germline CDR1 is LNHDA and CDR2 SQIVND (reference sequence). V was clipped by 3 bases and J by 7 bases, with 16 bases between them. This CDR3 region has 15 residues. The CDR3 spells CASSMGGRIMQPQHF. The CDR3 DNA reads TGTGCCAGTAGTATGGGGGGGAGGATAATGCAGCCCCAGCATTTT.